A single TCR beta chain is shown here with its context. The antigen is not known. The sample is drawn from a study of T cell repertoires in cytomegalovirus infection. Study-wide background: Well-studied HLA-B-restricted epitopes and recently identified HLA-C-restricted epitopes of CMV were both used in the study. Indications came from public TCR beta signatures; they pointed to CMV infection and to a matching HLA type.

TCRdb itself ran the reads through MiXCR, one entry per CDR3 protein. The data hold about 340,000 distinct CDR3 sequences, with roughly 29% observed a single time. Germline-derived CDR1 and CDR2 are KGHSH and LQKENI. The CDR3 has 16 amino acids. V gave up 3 bases and J gave up 7 bases, with 16 bases separating them. V and J are TRBV18 and TRBJ1-6; possible D gene TRBD1, 5 bases. Sequencing used cultured PBMCs, obtained from culture after CMV antigen stimulation. The clonotype was recovered from a human donor in good health (CMV status not recorded). Some clones in this sample may be carry-over from other donors' samples. CDR3 DNA sequence: TGTGCCAGCTCACCTGATCACCCGGGACGGAATTCACCCCTCCACTTT. It codes for CASSPDHPGRNSPLHF.